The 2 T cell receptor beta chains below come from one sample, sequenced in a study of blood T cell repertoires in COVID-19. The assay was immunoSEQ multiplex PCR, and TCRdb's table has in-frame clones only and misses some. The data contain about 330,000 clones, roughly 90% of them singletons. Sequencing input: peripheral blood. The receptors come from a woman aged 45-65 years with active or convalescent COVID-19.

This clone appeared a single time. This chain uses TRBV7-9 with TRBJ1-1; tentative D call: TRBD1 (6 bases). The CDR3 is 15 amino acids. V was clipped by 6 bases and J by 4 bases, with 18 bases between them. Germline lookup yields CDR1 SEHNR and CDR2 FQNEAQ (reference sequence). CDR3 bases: TGTGCCAGCAGTGCCGGGACACCGGGGAGCACTGAAGCTTTCTTT. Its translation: CASSAGTPGSTEAFF.

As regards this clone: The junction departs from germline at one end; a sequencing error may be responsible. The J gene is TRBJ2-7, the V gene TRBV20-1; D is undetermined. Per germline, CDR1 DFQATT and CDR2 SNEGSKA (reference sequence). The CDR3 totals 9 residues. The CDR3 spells CSVGSYNDF. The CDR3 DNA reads TGCAGTGTTGGCTCGTACAATGATTTC.